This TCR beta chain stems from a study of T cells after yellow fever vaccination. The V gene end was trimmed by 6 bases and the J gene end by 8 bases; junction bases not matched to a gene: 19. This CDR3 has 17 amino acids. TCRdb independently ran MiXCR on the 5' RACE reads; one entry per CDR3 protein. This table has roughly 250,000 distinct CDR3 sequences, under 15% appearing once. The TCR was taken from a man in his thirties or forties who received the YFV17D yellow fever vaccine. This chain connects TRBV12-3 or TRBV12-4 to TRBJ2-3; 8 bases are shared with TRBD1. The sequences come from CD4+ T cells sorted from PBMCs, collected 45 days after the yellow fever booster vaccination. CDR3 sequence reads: CASRNRVLGDRGVTQYF. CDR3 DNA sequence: TGTGCCAGCAGGAATCGCGTTCTCGGAGACAGGGGTGTTACGCAGTATTTT.